The rows below give T cell receptor beta chains drawn from one sample of a study of CD8 T cells in ankylosing spondylitis. TCRdb called the 5' RACE reads again in MiXCR, with one record for every CDR3 protein. This sample has some 140,000 distinct CDR3 sequences, with 5.5% to 7.5% found just once. Sequenced sample: blood, either unsorted or a sorted T cell fraction (not recorded which). These receptors were obtained from a female donor with ankylosing spondylitis or in good health (not recorded which). Each CDR3 is given with its conserved first and last residue. Fields, in order: D gene, clone size, V gene, J gene, CDR3 DNA, CDR3 protein. The D gene is left open where the match is weak. Clone sizes are given selectively: once, few, many, or a class where the clone is expanded.

TRBD1	-	TRBV10-3	TRBJ1-6	TGTGCCATCAGTGAGTCGGTGGACAGGGGAAGGGATTCACCCCTCCACTTT	CAISESVDRGRDSPLHF
TRBD1	few	TRBV2	TRBJ1-5	TGTGCCAGCAGTGAAGAGACAGGGGAACATCAGCCCCAGCATTTT	CASSEETGEHQPQHF
-	-	TRBV30	TRBJ1-4	TGTGCCTGGAGTAATAAACCATACAGGGAGTTGGCAACTAATGAAAAACTGTTTTTT	CAWSNKPYRELATNEKLFF
TRBD2	many	TRBV18	TRBJ2-3	TGTGCCAGCTCACCCACCCGGGGGGGCACAGATACGCAGTATTTT	CASSPTRGGTDTQYF
-	many	TRBV6-2/TRBV6-3	TRBJ1-2	TGTGCCAGCCTTCGAAACTATGGCTACACCTTC	CASLRNYGYTF
TRBD1	many	TRBV7-3	TRBJ2-7	TGTGCCAGCAGCTTACACAGGGGTTACGAGCAGTACTTC	CASSLHRGYEQYF
-	many	TRBV12-3/TRBV12-4	TRBJ1-5	TGTGCCAGCAGTTTGGACTACCAGCCCCAGCATTTT	CASSLDYQPQHF
TRBD1	many	TRBV18	TRBJ2-1	TGTGCCAGCTCACCACCGCTTGGGACAGCACTTCCGAGCTCCTACAATGAGCAGTTCTTC	CASSPPLGTALPSSYNEQFF
-	many	TRBV7-8	TRBJ2-5	TGTGCCAGCAGCTTACTCTCCTCGGCTAGCGCCTACCAAGAGACCCAGTACTTC	CASSLLSSASAYQETQYF
TRBD2	-	TRBV7-2	TRBJ2-5	TGTGCCAGCAGCTCGACTAGCGGGCAAGAGACCCAGTACTTC	CASSSTSGQETQYF
-	many	TRBV5-1	TRBJ2-5	TGCGCCAGCAGCTTGCGTTCAGGGGCCCAAGAGACCCAGTACTTC	CASSLRSGAQETQYF
-	many	TRBV5-6	TRBJ2-3	TGTGCCAGCAGCCCCTTGGGGGATCCTAGCACAGATACGCAGTATTTT	CASSPLGDPSTDTQYF
TRBD1	many	TRBV15	TRBJ2-2	TGTGCCACCAGCAGGACAGGGTTGGTCACCGGGGAGCTGTTTTTT	CATSRTGLVTGELFF